This entry features one T cell receptor (beta chain) sequence. The sample comes from a study of OX40 agonist ivuxolimab in advanced cancers. Study-level background: Three patients showed partial responses: one hepatocellular carcinoma and two cutaneous melanoma cases.

Clones were sequenced by immunoSEQ multiplex PCR, and TCRdb holds only the in-frame ones, with some missing. Here the sample spans some 50,000 clones, roughly 90% being singletons. Sequenced material: CD4+ or CD8+ T cells sorted from blood, taken in a trial of the OX40 agonist ivuxolimab. This receptor was obtained from an adult with an advanced solid tumor such as melanoma, head and neck, liver or kidney cancer.

DNA for the CDR3: TGTGCCAGCAGTCCCCGTCTCGGACTGTTGAACACTGAAGCTTTCTTT. Protein: CASSPRLGLLNTEAFF. V gene TRBV28 combines with J gene TRBJ1-1; D gene uncertain. CDR1 and CDR2 from the germline V gene are MDHEN and SYDVKM. Trimming stripped 5 bases from V and 0 bases from J, with 16 bases between. The CDR3 is 16 residues long.